These 26 T cell receptor beta chains originate from one sample sequenced in a study of T-cell reconstitution after alpha-beta-depleted transplantation in children. Using unique molecular identifiers, the investigators prepared the TCRbeta library. TCRdb independently ran MiXCR on the PCR reads; one entry per CDR3 protein. The data show a few hundred thousand distinct CDR3 sequences, 10% to 15% seen once. The material sequenced was PBMCs, mostly from graft donor cells, taken 360 days after TCRalphabeta/CD19-depleted stem cell transplant. All receptors derive from a male patient between 5 and 17 years old who had a stem cell transplant for acute myeloid leukemia, so the T cells may come from the graft donor.

The gene calls are TRBV28 and TRBJ2-7, with D maybe TRBD1 (7 bases). CDR3 length: 14 amino acids. V lost 6 bases, J lost 2 bases, and 14 bases lay in between. Germline CDR1 reads MDHEN; CDR2 reads SYDVKM. CDR3 sequence (DNA): TGTGCCAGCAGCATCGCGGGACAGACCTACGAGCAGTACTTC. The encoded protein is CASSIAGQTYEQYF.

This clonotype was detected a few times. The rearrangement uses TRBV29-1 and TRBJ2-3; no clear D. There are 14 residues in the CDR3. Trimming shortened V by 5 bases and J by 4 bases, and 16 bases separated the two germline ends. CDR1 is SQVTM, CDR2 ANQGSEA, per germline. Here the CDR3 reads CSVFVLLTADTQYF. CDR3 coding DNA: TGCAGCGTTTTCGTCTTACTCACCGCAGATACGCAGTATTTT.

V and J are TRBV9 and TRBJ2-7, with 11 bases matching TRBD2. The CDR3 is 16 amino acids. CDR1 is SGDLS, CDR2 YYNGEE, per germline. Trimming at V came to 3 bases and at J to 2 bases, leaving 7 bases not matched to a gene. In DNA form, the CDR3 reads TGTGCCAGCAGCGAGCGATCGACTAGCGGGACCTACGAGCAGTACTTC. Translating it yields CASSERSTSGTYEQYF.

This clonotype was seen more than once but under ten times. The gene calls are TRBV18 and TRBJ2-5, with 8 bases lining up with TRBD2. J was trimmed by 5 bases and V by 0 bases; bases with no gene match: 2. Germline CDR1 and CDR2: KGHSH and LQKENI. This CDR3 region has 14 residues. CDR3 in amino acids: CASSPPRGAETQYF. CDR3 in DNA: TGTGCCAGCTCACCACCGCGGGGGGCGGAGACCCAGTACTTC.

This clonotype was observed many times. The genes are TRBV21-1 and TRBJ2-7; the D call of TRBD2 is as the table states it, not checked on the DNA. TRBV21-1 is assigned pseudogene status. The CDR3 runs 10 residues. The CDR3 is CALSGGEQYF. Written as DNA, the CDR3 is TGTGCCCTATCGGGTGGCGAGCAGTACTTC.

J is TRBJ2-3 and V is TRBV20-1, with D hard to call. The germline V gene encodes CDR1 DFQATT and CDR2 SNEGSKA (reference sequence). The germline V and J ends were trimmed by 6 bases and 4 bases, with 14 bases remaining between them. The CDR3 runs to 13 residues. The CDR3 is CSALVVAPDTQYF. Written as DNA, the CDR3 is TGCAGTGCCCTAGTAGTGGCCCCAGATACGCAGTATTTT.

The rearrangement uses TRBV7-2 and TRBJ2-3; 14 nucleotides line up with TRBD2. Trimming took 0 bases from V and 4 from J; bases not matched to a gene: 9. CDR1 is SGHTA, CDR2 FQGNSA, per germline. This CDR3 has 19 amino acids. The CDR3 is CASSLARLAGGPLSDTQYF. DNA for the CDR3: TGTGCCAGCAGCTTAGCCCGACTAGCGGGAGGGCCCTTATCAGATACGCAGTATTTT.

This clonotype has a handful of counts. The chain combines TRBV5-5 with TRBJ2-1, with TRBD2 identical over 9 bases. The CDR3 contains 13 residues. The V and J ends lost 2 bases and 12 bases, in that order; junction bases with no gene match: 6. Germline CDR1 and CDR2: SGHKS and YYEKEE (reference sequence). The CDR3 DNA reads TGTGCCAGCAGCTTAGGCGGGAGGGCCCTGCAGTTCTTC. Amino acid sequence: CASSLGGRALQFF.

The table lists this clonotype with a few counts. The gene calls are TRBV6-2 or TRBV6-3 and TRBJ2-2; D remains ambiguous. Trimming left V 7 bases short and J 5 bases short, with 11 bases between. The CDR3 spans 13 residues. Germline loops: CDR1 MNHEY, CDR2 SVGEGT. CDR3 in amino acids: CASTGPRTGELFF. CDR3 sequence (DNA): TGTGCCAGCACCGGGCCGCGGACCGGGGAGCTGTTTTTT.

This clonotype was found many times. The genes are TRBV20-1 and TRBJ2-7, with TRBD2 matching over 8 bases. Germline CDR1 reads DFQATT; CDR2 reads SNEGSKA (reference sequence). The length of the CDR3 is 15 residues. V shed 3 bases, J shed 1 base, and the junction held 8 bases outside the gene matches. The CDR3 DNA reads as TGCAGTGCTAGGTCTATGAGCGGGGGATCCTACGAGCAGTACTTC. Encoded protein: CSARSMSGGSYEQYF.

The chain combines TRBV6-2 or TRBV6-3 with TRBJ2-1; D is undetermined. Germline CDR1 and CDR2: MNHEY and SVGEGT. The V end lost 5 bases, the J end lost 3 bases, and 14 bases lay between the germline ends. This CDR3 is 15 amino acids long. The CDR3, as DNA: TGTGCCAGCAGTACTGGGATCGCCGTCTACAATGAGCAGTTCTTC. It translates to CASSTGIAVYNEQFF.

The gene calls are TRBV9 and TRBJ2-7; D is uncertain. The germline gives CDR1 SGDLS, CDR2 YYNGEE. V was shortened by 0 bases and J by 0 bases, with 10 bases between the two germline ends. This CDR3 is built from 15 residues. For the CDR3, the DNA is TGTGCCAGCAGCGTAGGAGGAGACCCCTCCTACGAGCAGTACTTC. Translation: CASSVGGDPSYEQYF.

This clonotype was seen more than once but under ten times. This chain uses TRBV5-1 with TRBJ2-1; D is uncertain. There are 13 residues in the CDR3. CDR1 and CDR2 (germline): SGHRS, YFSETQ. V lost 4 bases to trimming and J lost 8 bases, with 13 bases between them. In DNA form, the CDR3 reads TGCGCCAGCAGCCTCCAGTGGCGTTATGAGCAGTTCTTC. It translates to CASSLQWRYEQFF.

This clonotype was detected once. Without the conserved terminal phenylalanine or tryptophan, this CDR3 likely stems from a read error. The DNA is omitted, as the CDR3 cannot be located on it reliably, and the CDR3 follows TCRdb's listing. This chain joins TRBV7-8 and TRBJ2-7; TRBD1, the D gene given by the table, was not confirmed from the DNA. The CDR3 length equals 13 residues, ends included. Germline-derived CDR1 and CDR2 are SGHVS and FQNEAQ. CDR3 amino acids: CASSFAPRDRGRL.

This clonotype has ten or more counts. V is TRBV5-1 and J is TRBJ1-6; 9 positions match TRBD1. The CDR3 covers 17 residues. CDR1 and CDR2 from the germline V gene are SGHRS and YFSETQ. The V and J ends lost 0 bases and 6 bases, in that order; junction bases with no gene match: 7. The CDR3 nucleotides are TGCGCCAGCAGCTTGGTGTGGGGACAGGGAATTAATTCACCCCTCCACTTT. Its translation: CASSLVWGQGINSPLHF.

This chain uses TRBV28 with TRBJ2-2, with TRBD1 matching 7 bases. There are 15 residues in the CDR3. The junction had 8 bases not matched to a gene; V was cut back by 5 bases and J by 5 bases. Germline V CDR1 and CDR2: MDHEN, SYDVKM. CDR3 region: CASSMTGRGTGELFF. CDR3 DNA sequence: TGTGCCAGCAGTATGACAGGGCGAGGTACCGGGGAGCTGTTTTTT.

CDR3 residues: CASSLRTGGFRFEQFF. The CDR3 nucleotides are TGCGCCAGCAGCTTGCGGACAGGGGGCTTTCGTTTCGAGCAGTTCTTC. The genes are TRBV5-1 and TRBJ2-1, with 11 bases identical to TRBD1. The CDR3 has 16 residues. The germline V gene has CDR1 SGHRS and CDR2 YFSETQ. V shed 1 base and J 10 bases; nucleotides not matched to a gene: 10.

V gene TRBV20-1 combines with J gene TRBJ2-7; D is unclear. V was pared by 4 bases and J by 1 base, with 8 bases between. Looked up from germline, CDR1 is DFQATT and CDR2 is SNEGSKA (reference sequence). The CDR3 is 12 residues long. CDR3: CSANARSYEQYF. The CDR3 nucleotides read TGCAGTGCTAACGCCAGGTCCTACGAGCAGTACTTC.

Many counts were recorded for this clonotype. This sequence joins TRBV28 and TRBJ2-4, with D unresolved. This CDR3 contains 16 residues. The germline gives CDR1 MDHEN, CDR2 SYDVKM. Trimming shortened V by 3 bases and J by 0 bases, and 12 bases separated the two germline ends. The CDR3 here is CASSLRFILAKNIQYF. CDR3 nucleotide sequence: TGTGCCAGCAGTTTGCGGTTCATCCTAGCCAAAAACATTCAGTACTTC.

This clonotype has only a few counts. The genes are TRBV7-8 and TRBJ2-7; D is unclear. The CDR3 has 15 residues. CDR1 is SGHVS and CDR2 is FQNEAQ in the germline V gene. The V end lost 4 bases, the J end lost 3 bases, and 16 bases lay between the germline ends. The CDR3: CASSSDGSPLYEQYF. The CDR3 DNA sequence: TGTGCCAGCAGCTCGGACGGCAGTCCTCTCTACGAGCAGTACTTC.

The chain links TRBV5-1 to TRBJ2-2; D might be TRBD2 (7 bases). From germline, CDR1 is SGHRS and CDR2 YFSETQ. The CDR3 spans 15 residues. V shed 4 bases and J shed 3 bases, with 13 bases lying between them. The chain's CDR3 is CASSPEGGYTGELFF. In nucleotides, the CDR3 is TGCGCCAGCAGCCCGGAGGGGGGGTACACCGGGGAGCTGTTTTTT.

The V call is TRBV29-1, the J call TRBJ2-7, with TRBD2 matching 11 bases. Germline V gene sequence: CDR1 SQVTM, CDR2 ANQGSEA. The CDR3 is made up of 16 amino acids. J lost 7 bases, V lost 1 base, and 12 bases had no gene match. The DNA for the CDR3 is TGCAGCGTTGAAGGGGGACTAGCGGCTACCGGGAGGGAGCAGTACTTC. It yields the protein CSVEGGLAATGREQYF.

This clonotype appeared many times. V usage is TRBV12-3 or TRBV12-4 and J usage is TRBJ1-2, with 9 bases identical to TRBD1. This CDR3 spans 16 amino acids. J lost 7 bases, V lost 5 bases, and 14 bases had no gene match. CDR3 protein: CASSLPGDREAGGYTF. CDR3 coding DNA: TGTGCCAGCAGTCTTCCAGGGGACAGGGAGGCTGGTGGCTACACCTTC.

The CDR3 reads CASSRPTIMSSYNEQFF. The CDR3 DNA is TGTGCCAGCAGTAGGCCCACCATCATGAGCTCCTACAATGAGCAGTTCTTC. The chain recombines TRBV6-1 with TRBJ2-1; no clear D. Germline CDR1 reads MNHNS; CDR2 reads SASEGT. Trimming shortened V by 5 bases and J by 0 bases, and 17 bases separated the two germline ends. The CDR3 is 17 amino acids.

At least ten counts were recorded for this clonotype. The chain recombines TRBV2 with TRBJ2-5; the match to TRBD2 covers 8 bases. Looked up from germline, CDR1 is SNHLY and CDR2 is FYNNEI. J gave up 2 bases and V 8 bases, and 7 bases lay outside the gene matches. The CDR3 runs 14 residues. The CDR3 DNA reads TGTGCCAGCCAGAAAAAGCGGGGGCAAGAGACCCAGTACTTC. Translating gives CASQKKRGQETQYF.

The chain uses TRBV12-3 or TRBV12-4 and TRBJ1-1; 7 nucleotides line up with TRBD1. CDR3 length: 13 amino acids. The junction had 2 bases not matched to a gene; V was cut back by 2 bases and J by 5 bases. In DNA, the CDR3 is TGTGCCAGCAGTTTACCGACAGGGACTGAAGCTTTCTTT. Protein product: CASSLPTGTEAFF.